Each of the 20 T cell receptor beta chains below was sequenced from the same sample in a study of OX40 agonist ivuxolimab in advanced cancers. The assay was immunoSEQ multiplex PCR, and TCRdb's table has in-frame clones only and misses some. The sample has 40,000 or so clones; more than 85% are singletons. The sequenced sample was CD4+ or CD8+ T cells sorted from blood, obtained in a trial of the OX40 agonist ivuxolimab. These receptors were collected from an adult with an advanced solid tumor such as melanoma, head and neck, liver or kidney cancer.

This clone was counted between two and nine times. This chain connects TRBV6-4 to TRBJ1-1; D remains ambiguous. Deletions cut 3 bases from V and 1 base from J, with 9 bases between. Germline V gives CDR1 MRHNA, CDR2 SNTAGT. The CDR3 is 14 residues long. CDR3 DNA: TGTGCCAGCAGTGAGAAGGGAGAGAACACTGAAGCTTTCTTT. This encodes CASSEKGENTEAFF.

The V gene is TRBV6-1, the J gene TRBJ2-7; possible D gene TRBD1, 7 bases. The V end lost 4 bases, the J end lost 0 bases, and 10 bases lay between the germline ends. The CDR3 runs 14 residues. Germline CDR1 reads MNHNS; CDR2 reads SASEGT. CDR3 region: CASSARDSSYEQYF. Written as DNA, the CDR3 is TGTGCCAGCAGTGCGCGGGACAGCTCCTACGAGCAGTACTTC.

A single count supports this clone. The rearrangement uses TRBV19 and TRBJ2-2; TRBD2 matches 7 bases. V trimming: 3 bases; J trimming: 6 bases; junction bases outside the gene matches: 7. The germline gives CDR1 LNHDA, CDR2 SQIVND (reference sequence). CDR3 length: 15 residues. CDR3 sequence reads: CASSILGGSAGELFF. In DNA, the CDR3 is TGTGCCAGTAGTATTCTTGGCGGGAGTGCCGGGGAGCTGTTTTTT.

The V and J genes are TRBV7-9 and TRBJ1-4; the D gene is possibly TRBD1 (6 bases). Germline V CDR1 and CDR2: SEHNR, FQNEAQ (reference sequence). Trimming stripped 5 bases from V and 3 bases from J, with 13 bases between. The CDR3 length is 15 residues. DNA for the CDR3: TGTGCCAGCAGCACGCACAGGGACCCTAATGAAAAACTGTTTTTT. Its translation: CASSTHRDPNEKLFF. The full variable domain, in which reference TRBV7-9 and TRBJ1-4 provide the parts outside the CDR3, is DTGVSQNPRHKITKRGQNVTFRCDPISEHNRLYWYRQTLGQGPEFLTYFQNEAQLEKSRLLSDRFSAERPKGSFSTLEIQRTEQGDSAMYLCASSTHRDPNEKLFFGSGTQLSVL.

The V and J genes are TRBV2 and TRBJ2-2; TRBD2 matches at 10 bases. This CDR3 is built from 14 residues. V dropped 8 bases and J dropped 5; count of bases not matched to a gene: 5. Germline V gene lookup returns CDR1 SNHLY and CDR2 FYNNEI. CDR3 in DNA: TGTGCCAGCCTAGCGGGAGATGGGACCGGGGAGCTGTTTTTT. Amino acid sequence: CASLAGDGTGELFF. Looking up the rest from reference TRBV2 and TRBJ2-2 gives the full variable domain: EPEVTQTPSHQVTQMGQEVILRCVPISNHLYFYWYRQILGQKVEFLVSFYNNEISEKSEIFDDQFSVERPDGSNFTLKIRSTKLEDSAMYFCASLAGDGTGELFFGEGSRLTVL.

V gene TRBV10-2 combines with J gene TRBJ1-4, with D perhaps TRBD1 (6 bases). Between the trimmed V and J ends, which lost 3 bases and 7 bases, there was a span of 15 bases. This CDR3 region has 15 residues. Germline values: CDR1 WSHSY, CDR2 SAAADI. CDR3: CASSDGGSFFEKLFF. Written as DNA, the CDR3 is TGCGCCAGCAGTGACGGGGGCTCCTTCTTTGAAAAACTGTTTTTT.

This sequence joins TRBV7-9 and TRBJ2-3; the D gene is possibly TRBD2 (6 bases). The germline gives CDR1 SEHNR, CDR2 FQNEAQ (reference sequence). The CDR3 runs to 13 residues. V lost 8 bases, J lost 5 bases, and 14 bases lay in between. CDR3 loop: CASRPGEEDTQYF. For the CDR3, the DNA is TGTGCCAGCCGCCCCGGGGAGGAAGATACGCAGTATTTT.

The CDR3 sequence is CASSSRDSGNTEAFF. CDR3 in DNA: TGCGCCAGCAGCTCTCGGGACAGCGGGAACACTGAAGCTTTCTTT. The chain links TRBV5-1 to TRBJ1-1; TRBD1 matches 7 bases. CDR3 length equals 15 residues. Germline CDR1 and CDR2: SGHRS and YFSETQ. With 3 bases clipped from V and 1 base from J, the junction kept 6 bases outside the gene matches.

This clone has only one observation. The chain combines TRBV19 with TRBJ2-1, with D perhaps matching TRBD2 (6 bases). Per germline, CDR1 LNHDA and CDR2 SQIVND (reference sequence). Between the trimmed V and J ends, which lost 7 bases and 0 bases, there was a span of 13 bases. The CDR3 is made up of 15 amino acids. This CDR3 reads CASTAGSSSYNEQFF. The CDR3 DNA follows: TGTGCCAGTACCGCGGGGAGCAGCTCCTACAATGAGCAGTTCTTC.

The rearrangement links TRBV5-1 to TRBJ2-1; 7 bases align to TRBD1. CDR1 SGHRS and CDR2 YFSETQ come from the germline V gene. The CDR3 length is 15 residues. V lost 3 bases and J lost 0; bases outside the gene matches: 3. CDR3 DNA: TGCGCCAGCAGCTACAGGGGCAGCTCCTACAATGAGCAGTTCTTC. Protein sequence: CASSYRGSSYNEQFF.

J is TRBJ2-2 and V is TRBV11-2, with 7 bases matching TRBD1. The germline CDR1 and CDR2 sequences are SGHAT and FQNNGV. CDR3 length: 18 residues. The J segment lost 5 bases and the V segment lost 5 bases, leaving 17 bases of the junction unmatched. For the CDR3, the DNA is TGTGCCAGCAGCGCGCCCCGGGACAGCTCCCCGAGAACCGGGGAGCTGTTTTTT. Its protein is CASSAPRDSSPRTGELFF. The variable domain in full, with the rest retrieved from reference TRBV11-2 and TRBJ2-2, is EAGVAQSPRYKIIEKRQSVAFWCNPISGHATLYWYQQILGQGPKLLIQFQNNGVVDDSQLPKDRFSAERLKGVDSTLKIQPAKLEDSAVYLCASSAPRDSSPRTGELFFGEGSRLTVL.

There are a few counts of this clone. DNA of the CDR3: TGTGCCACCAGCAGAGATCCCGGTGGACAGCCCCAGCATTTT. The encoded protein is CATSRDPGGQPQHF. The chain uses TRBV15 and TRBJ1-5; D unresolved. CDR1 LNHNV and CDR2 YYDKDF come from the germline V gene (reference sequence). The V end was cut by 0 bases, the J end by 7 bases, with 10 bases between. CDR3 size: 14 residues. Combining the CDR3 with reference TRBV15 and TRBJ1-5 gives the whole variable domain DAMVIQNPRYQVTQFGKPVTLSCSQTLNHNVMYWYQQKSSQAPKLLFHYYDKDFNNEADTPDNFQSRRPNTSFCFLDIRSPGLGDTAMYLCATSRDPGGQPQHFGDGTRLSIL.

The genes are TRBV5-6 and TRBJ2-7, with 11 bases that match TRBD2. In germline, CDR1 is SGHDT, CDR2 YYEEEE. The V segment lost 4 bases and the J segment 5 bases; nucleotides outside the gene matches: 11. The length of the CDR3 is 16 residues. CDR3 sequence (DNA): TGTGCCAGCAGCCCCCAGGCACTAGCGGGAGTACACGAGCAGTACTTC. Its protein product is CASSPQALAGVHEQYF.

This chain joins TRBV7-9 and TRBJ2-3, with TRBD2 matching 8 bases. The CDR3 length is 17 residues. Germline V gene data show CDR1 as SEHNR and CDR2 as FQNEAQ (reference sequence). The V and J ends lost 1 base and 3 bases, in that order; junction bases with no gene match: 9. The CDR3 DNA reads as TGTGCCAGCAGCTTAGTGGGACTAGACGGAAGGACAGATACGCAGTATTTT. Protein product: CASSLVGLDGRTDTQYF.

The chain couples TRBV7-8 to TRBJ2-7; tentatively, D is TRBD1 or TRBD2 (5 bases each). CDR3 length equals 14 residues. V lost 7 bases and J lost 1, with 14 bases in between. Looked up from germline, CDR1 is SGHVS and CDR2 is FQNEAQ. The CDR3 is CASNRGPNSYEQYF. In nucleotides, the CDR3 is TGTGCCAGCAATCGGGGACCGAATTCCTACGAGCAGTACTTC.

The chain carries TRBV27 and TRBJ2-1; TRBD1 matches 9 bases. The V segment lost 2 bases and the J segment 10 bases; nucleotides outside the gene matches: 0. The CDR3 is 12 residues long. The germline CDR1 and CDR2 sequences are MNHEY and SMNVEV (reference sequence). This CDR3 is CASSLGTGEQFF. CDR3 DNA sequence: TGTGCCAGCAGTTTAGGGACAGGGGAGCAGTTCTTC.

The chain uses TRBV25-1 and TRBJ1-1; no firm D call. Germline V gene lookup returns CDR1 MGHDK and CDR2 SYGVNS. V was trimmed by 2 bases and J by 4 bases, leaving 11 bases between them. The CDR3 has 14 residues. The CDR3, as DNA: TGTGCCAGCAGTGAAGAGCTCGCCGGCACTGAAGCTTTCTTT. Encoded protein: CASSEELAGTEAFF.

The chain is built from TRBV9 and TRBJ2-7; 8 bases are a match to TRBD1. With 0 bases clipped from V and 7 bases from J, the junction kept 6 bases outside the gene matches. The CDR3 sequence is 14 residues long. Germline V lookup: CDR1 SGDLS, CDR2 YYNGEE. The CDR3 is CASSVGQGALEQYF. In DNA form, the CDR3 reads TGTGCCAGCAGCGTAGGGCAGGGGGCGCTTGAGCAGTACTTC.

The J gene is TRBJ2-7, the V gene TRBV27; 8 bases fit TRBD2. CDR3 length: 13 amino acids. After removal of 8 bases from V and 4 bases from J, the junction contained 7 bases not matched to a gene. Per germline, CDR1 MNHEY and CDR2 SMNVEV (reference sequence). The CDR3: CASQPGLEYEQYF. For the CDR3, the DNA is TGTGCCAGCCAACCGGGACTAGAATACGAGCAGTACTTC.

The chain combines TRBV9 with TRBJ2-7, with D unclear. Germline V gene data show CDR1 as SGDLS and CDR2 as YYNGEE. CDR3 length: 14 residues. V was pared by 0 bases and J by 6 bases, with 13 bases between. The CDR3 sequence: CASSVGRTSFEQYF. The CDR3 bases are TGTGCCAGCAGCGTAGGGCGGACGAGTTTCGAGCAGTACTTC.